Listed here are 18 T cell receptor beta chains from one sample, sequenced in a study of blood T cell repertoires in COVID-19. Method: immunoSEQ multiplex PCR; TCRdb's copy keeps in-frame clones and lacks some. The sample lists approximately 400,000 clones, more than 80% occurring once. The sequenced material came from peripheral blood. These TCRs come from a man aged 40-55 years with acute or convalescent COVID-19.

Only a few counts were recorded for this clone. The V call is TRBV3-1 (or the pseudogene TRBV3-2), the J call TRBJ1-1; D remains unclear. CDR3 length: 13 residues. Germline-derived CDR1 and CDR2 are LGHDT and YNNKEL (reference sequence). Between the trimmed V and J ends, which lost 1 base and 3 bases, there was a span of 6 bases. CDR3 DNA: TGTGCCAGCAGCCAAGGTAGTTACACTGAAGCTTTCTTT. It translates to CASSQGSYTEAFF.

The chain employs TRBV4-2 and TRBJ1-1; unclear D gene. CDR1 and CDR2 from the germline V gene are LGHNA and YNFKEQ. The CDR3 is 14 residues long. Deletions cut 2 bases from V and 1 base from J, with 8 bases between. CDR3 protein: CASSQLNRNTEAFF. The DNA of the CDR3 is TGTGCCAGCAGCCAACTTAACAGGAACACTGAAGCTTTCTTT.

The chain couples TRBV11-2 to TRBJ1-2; possibly TRBD1 for D (6 bases). CDR3 length: 15 amino acids. Germline-derived CDR1 and CDR2 are SGHAT and FQNNGV. Trimming removed 1 base at V and 8 bases at J, with 17 bases between. As DNA, the CDR3 is TGTGCCAGCAGCTTAGCCGCGACCTCAGGGGTGGGCTACACCTTC. It encodes CASSLAATSGVGYTF.

This sequence joins TRBV18 and TRBJ1-5, with D hard to call. The CDR3 covers 14 residues. The germline gives CDR1 KGHSH, CDR2 LQKENI. Trimming took off 2 bases at V and 5 bases at J, with 10 bases between the two ends. CDR3 region: CASSPAGRDQPQHF. CDR3 sequence (DNA): TGTGCCAGCTCACCAGCGGGGAGAGATCAGCCCCAGCATTTT. The entire variable domain, with the rest obtained from reference TRBV18 and TRBJ1-5, is as follows: NAGVMQNPRHLVRRRGQEARLRCSPMKGHSHVYWYRQLPEEGLKFMVYLQKENIIDESGMPKERFSAEFPKEGPSILRIQQVVRGDSAAYFCASSPAGRDQPQHFGDGTRLSIL.

The V and J genes are TRBV5-1 and TRBJ1-5; D possibly corresponds to TRBD1 (6 bases). Trimming pared 4 bases from V and 8 bases from J, leaving 22 bases between. CDR1 is SGHRS and CDR2 is YFSETQ in the germline V gene. This CDR3 comprises 16 residues. CDR3 sequence (DNA): TGCGCCAGCAGCCCAGAAGGGAGGGGGGCCTATGAGCCCCAGCATTTT. It encodes CASSPEGRGAYEPQHF.

The chain employs TRBV7-9 and TRBJ2-5; a possible D gene is TRBD1 (6 bases). The CDR3 sequence is 16 residues long. V dropped 4 bases and J dropped 4 bases, with 19 bases sitting between them. Germline CDR1 reads SEHNR; CDR2 reads FQNEAQ (reference sequence). The CDR3 sequence is CASSSPLTGARETQYF. CDR3 coding DNA: TGTGCCAGCAGCTCCCCGTTGACAGGAGCCCGAGAGACCCAGTACTTC. The whole variable domain, filled in from reference TRBV7-9 and TRBJ2-5, reads DTGVSQNPRHKITKRGQNVTFRCDPISEHNRLYWYRQTLGQGPEFLTYFQNEAQLEKSRLLSDRFSAERPKGSFSTLEIQRTEQGDSAMYLCASSSPLTGARETQYFGPGTRLLVL.

The chain is built from TRBV7-2 and TRBJ1-2, with no clear D. CDR3 length: 14 residues. Germline V gives CDR1 SGHTA, CDR2 FQGNSA. V lost 2 bases and J 4 bases, leaving 11 bases between the germline ends. This CDR3 reads CASSLQVGSYGYTF. The DNA for the CDR3 is TGTGCCAGCAGCTTACAAGTGGGGAGCTATGGCTACACCTTC.

This clone was seen just once. V is TRBV2 and J is TRBJ2-2; weak D call: TRBD2 (5 bases). CDR1 SNHLY and CDR2 FYNNEI come from the germline V gene. V gave up 4 bases and J gave up 6 bases, with 9 bases separating them. The length of the CDR3 is 13 residues. The CDR3 DNA is TGTGCCAGCAGTGGAGGGTGGCCCGGGGAGCTGTTTTTT. Translation: CASSGGWPGELFF.

The chain carries TRBV29-1 and TRBJ1-2; TRBD1 aligns across 7 bases. The CDR3 loop spans 13 amino acids. The V and J ends lost 1 base and 6 bases, in that order; junction bases with no gene match: 5. Per germline, CDR1 SQVTM and CDR2 ANQGSEA. The CDR3: CSVEGTGTHGYTF. DNA of the CDR3: TGCAGCGTTGAAGGGACAGGTACCCATGGCTACACCTTC. Full variable domain (outside the CDR3, taken from reference TRBV29-1 and TRBJ1-2): SAVISQKPSRDICQRGTSLTIQCQVDSQVTMMFWYRQQPGQSLTLIATANQGSEATYESGFVIDKFPISRPNLTFSTLTVSNMSPEDSSIYLCSVEGTGTHGYTFGSGTRLTVV.

This clone was seen a single time. CDR3 region: CASSFGGGDGYTF. In DNA form, the CDR3 reads TGTGCCAGCAGTTTTGGGGGAGGGGATGGCTACACCTTC. The rearrangement uses TRBV28 and TRBJ1-2, with D maybe TRBD1 (5 bases). Per germline, CDR1 MDHEN and CDR2 SYDVKM. There are 13 residues in the CDR3. Trimming left V 3 bases short and J 6 bases short, with 11 bases between.

This clone was found a few times. The genes are TRBV7-9 and TRBJ2-1; a possible D gene is TRBD2 (5 bases). The CDR3 is 12 residues long. Trimming pared 2 bases from V and 16 bases from J, leaving 15 bases between. Germline V gene sequence: CDR1 SEHNR, CDR2 FQNEAQ (reference sequence). CDR3 DNA: TGTGCCAGCAGCTTAATACGGGATAGGATTTTCTTC. Translating it yields CASSLIRDRIFF.

J is TRBJ2-1 and V is TRBV5-1; TRBD1 might be the D (6 bases). Germline V lookup: CDR1 SGHRS, CDR2 YFSETQ. The CDR3 totals 15 residues. V was pared by 4 bases and J by 2 bases, with 13 bases between. CDR3 bases: TGCGCCAGCAGCCAGACAGGTTCTACCTACAATGAGCAGTTCTTC. The encoded protein is CASSQTGSTYNEQFF.

This clone was detected a few times. The chain links TRBV6-5 to TRBJ1-2; the D gene is possibly TRBD1 (5 bases). This CDR3 has 15 amino acids. V shed 4 bases and J shed 4 bases, with 16 bases lying between them. CDR1 is MNHEY, CDR2 SVGAGI, per germline. CDR3 in DNA: TGTGCCAGCAGTTCCAGCAGGGAAGCTCCCTATGGCTACACCTTC. This sequence encodes CASSSSREAPYGYTF.

V gene TRBV7-6 combines with J gene TRBJ1-5, with unresolved D. Germline V gene data show CDR1 as SGHVS and CDR2 as FNYEAQ. CDR3 length: 19 residues. V gave up 1 base and J gave up 1 base, with 20 bases separating them. The CDR3, as DNA: TGTGCCAGCAGCTTAGTCCCCGGGGTCGGAGGCGGGAGCAATCAGCCCCAGCATTTT. It codes for CASSLVPGVGGGSNQPQHF.

The gene calls are TRBV10-3 and TRBJ1-6, with D perhaps TRBD1 (6 bases). Germline V gives CDR1 ENHRY, CDR2 SYGVKD. This CDR3 has 14 amino acids. Trimming took off 2 bases at V and 10 bases at J, with 12 bases between the two ends. The CDR3 loop is CAISEAGAESPLHF. DNA for the CDR3: TGTGCCATCAGTGAGGCGGGGGCAGAGTCACCCCTCCACTTT.

This chain connects TRBV6-5 to TRBJ2-1; 8 bases are shared with TRBD2. The CDR3 runs to 14 residues. With 6 bases clipped from V and 3 bases from J, the junction kept 4 bases outside the gene matches. Looked up from germline, CDR1 is MNHEY and CDR2 is SVGAGI. The CDR3 is CASRTGTSYNEQFF. CDR3 DNA sequence: TGTGCCAGCAGGACCGGGACTAGCTACAATGAGCAGTTCTTC.

The chain joins TRBV20-1 to TRBJ2-7; D unclear. The germline V gene encodes CDR1 DFQATT and CDR2 SNEGSKA (reference sequence). V gave up 0 bases and J gave up 4 bases, with 4 bases separating them. The length of the CDR3 is 11 residues. The CDR3 DNA reads as TGCAGTGCTAGAGAAGCTTACGAGCAGTACTTC. Translation: CSAREAYEQYF.

The CDR3 DNA sequence: TGTGCCAGCAGTGGTCGGGACAGGGGATGGGGTAGCAATCAGCCCCAGCATTTT. Its protein is CASSGRDRGWGSNQPQHF. The rearrangement joins TRBV2 to TRBJ1-5; 10 bases line up with TRBD1. This CDR3 spans 18 amino acids. The trim removed 4 bases at V and 0 bases at J, leaving 9 bases unmatched. The germline gives CDR1 SNHLY, CDR2 FYNNEI.